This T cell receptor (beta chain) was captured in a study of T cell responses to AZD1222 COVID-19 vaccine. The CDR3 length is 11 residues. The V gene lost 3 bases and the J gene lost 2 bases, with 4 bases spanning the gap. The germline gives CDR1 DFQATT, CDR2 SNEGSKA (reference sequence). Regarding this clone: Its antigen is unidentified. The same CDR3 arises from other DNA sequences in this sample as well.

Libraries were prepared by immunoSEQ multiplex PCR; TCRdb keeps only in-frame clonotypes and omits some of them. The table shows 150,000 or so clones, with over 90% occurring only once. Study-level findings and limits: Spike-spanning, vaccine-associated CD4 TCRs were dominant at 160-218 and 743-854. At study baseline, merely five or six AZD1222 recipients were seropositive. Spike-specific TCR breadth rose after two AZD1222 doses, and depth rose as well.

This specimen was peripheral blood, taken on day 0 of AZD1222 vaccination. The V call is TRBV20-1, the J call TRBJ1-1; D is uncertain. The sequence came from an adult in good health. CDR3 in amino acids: CSARSNTEAFF. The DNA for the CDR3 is TGCAGTGCTAGGAGTAACACTGAAGCTTTCTTT.